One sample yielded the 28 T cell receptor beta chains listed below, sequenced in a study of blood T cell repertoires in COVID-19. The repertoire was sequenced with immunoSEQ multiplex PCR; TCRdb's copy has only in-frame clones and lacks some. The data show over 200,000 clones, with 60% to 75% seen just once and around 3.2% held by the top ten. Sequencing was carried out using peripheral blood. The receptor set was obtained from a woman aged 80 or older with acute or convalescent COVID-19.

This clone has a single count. In DNA, the CDR3 is TGTGCCAGCAGCTTAGGTCGGACAGGGTTGAAACTGTTTTTT. The encoded protein is CASSLGRTGLKLFF. The chain employs TRBV7-8 and TRBJ1-4; TRBD1 matches 8 bases. In germline, CDR1 is SGHVS, CDR2 FQNEAQ. The CDR3 has 14 amino acids. The trim removed 1 base at V and 11 bases at J, leaving 6 bases unmatched. The full variable domain, in which reference TRBV7-8 and TRBJ1-4 provide the parts outside the CDR3, is GAGVSQSPRYKVAKRGQDVALRCDPISGHVSLFWYQQALGQGPEFLTYFQNEAQLDKSGLPSDRFFAERPEGSVSTLKIQRTQQEDSAVYLCASSLGRTGLKLFFGSGTQLSVL.

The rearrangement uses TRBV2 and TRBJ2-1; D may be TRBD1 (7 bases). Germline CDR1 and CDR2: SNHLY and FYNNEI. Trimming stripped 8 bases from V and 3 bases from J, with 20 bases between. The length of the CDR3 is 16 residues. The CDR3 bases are TGTGCCAGCCTGATGCAGGACAGGAGGGGCTACAATGAGCAGTTCTTC. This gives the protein CASLMQDRRGYNEQFF.

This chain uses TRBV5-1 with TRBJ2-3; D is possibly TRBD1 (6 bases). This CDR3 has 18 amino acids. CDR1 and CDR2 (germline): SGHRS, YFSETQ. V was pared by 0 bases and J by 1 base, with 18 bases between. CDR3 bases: TGCGCCAGCAGCTTGGGACAGGAGAACTCCTTTCGCACAGATACGCAGTATTTT. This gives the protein CASSLGQENSFRTDTQYF.

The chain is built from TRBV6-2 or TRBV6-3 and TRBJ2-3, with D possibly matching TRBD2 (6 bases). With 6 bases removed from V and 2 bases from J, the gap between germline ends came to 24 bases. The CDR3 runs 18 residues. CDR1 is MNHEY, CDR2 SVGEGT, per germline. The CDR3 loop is CASSDHTSRGKFTDTQYF. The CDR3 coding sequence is TGTGCCAGCAGCGACCACACTAGCCGGGGGAAATTCACAGATACGCAGTATTTT.

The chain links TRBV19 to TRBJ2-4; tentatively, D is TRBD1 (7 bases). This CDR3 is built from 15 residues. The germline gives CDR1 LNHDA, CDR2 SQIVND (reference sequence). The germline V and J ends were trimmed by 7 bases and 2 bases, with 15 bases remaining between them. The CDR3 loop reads CASNSRGATKNIQYF. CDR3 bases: TGTGCCAGTAACTCCAGGGGGGCCACCAAAAACATTCAGTACTTC. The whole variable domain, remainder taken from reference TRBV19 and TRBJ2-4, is DGGITQSPKYLFRKEGQNVTLSCEQNLNHDAMYWYRQDPGQGLRLIYYSQIVNDFQKGDIAEGYSVSREKKESFPLTVTSAQKNPTAFYLCASNSRGATKNIQYFGAGTRLSVL.

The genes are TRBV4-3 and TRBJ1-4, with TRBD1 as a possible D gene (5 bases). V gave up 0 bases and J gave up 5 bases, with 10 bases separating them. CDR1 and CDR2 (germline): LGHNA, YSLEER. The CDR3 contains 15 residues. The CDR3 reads CASSQEGGVNEKLFF. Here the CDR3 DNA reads TGCGCCAGCAGCCAAGAAGGAGGGGTCAATGAAAAACTGTTTTTT.

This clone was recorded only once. The CDR3 DNA sequence: TGTGCCATCAGCACAGGAAGCAATCAGCCCCAGCATTTT. Residues: CAISTGSNQPQHF. The V gene is TRBV10-3, the J gene TRBJ1-5, with D possibly TRBD1 on 5 matching bases. Trimming pared 6 bases from V and 1 base from J, leaving 7 bases between. This CDR3 contains 13 residues. Germline-derived CDR1 and CDR2 are ENHRY and SYGVKD.

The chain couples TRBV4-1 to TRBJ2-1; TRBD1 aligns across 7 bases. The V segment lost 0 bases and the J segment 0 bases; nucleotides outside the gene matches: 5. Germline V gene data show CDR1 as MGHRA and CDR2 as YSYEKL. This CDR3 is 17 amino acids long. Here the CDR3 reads CASSQDPGQSSYNEQFF. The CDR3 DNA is TGCGCCAGCAGCCAAGATCCGGGACAGAGCTCCTACAATGAGCAGTTCTTC.

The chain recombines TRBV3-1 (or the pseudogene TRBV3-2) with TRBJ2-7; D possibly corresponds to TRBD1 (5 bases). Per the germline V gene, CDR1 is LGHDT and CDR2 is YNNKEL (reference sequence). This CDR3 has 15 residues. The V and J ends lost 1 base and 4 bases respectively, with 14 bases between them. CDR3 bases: TGTGCCAGCAGCCAAGTGGCCCAGGGTGGTTACGAGCAGTACTTC. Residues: CASSQVAQGGYEQYF.

For the CDR3, the DNA is TGTGCCAGCAGTCTGGGGGCGGATACGCAGTATTTT. This codes for CASSLGADTQYF. The chain uses TRBV2 and TRBJ2-3; D possibly corresponds to TRBD1 (6 bases). Per germline, CDR1 SNHLY and CDR2 FYNNEI. The CDR3 covers 12 residues. Trimming shortened V by 5 bases and J by 6 bases, and 9 bases separated the two germline ends.

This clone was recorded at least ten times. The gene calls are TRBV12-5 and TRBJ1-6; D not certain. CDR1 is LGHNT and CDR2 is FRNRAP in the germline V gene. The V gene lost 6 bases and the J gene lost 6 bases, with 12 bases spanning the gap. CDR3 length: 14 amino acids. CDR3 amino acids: CASGYTLPNSPLHF. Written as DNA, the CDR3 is TGTGCTAGTGGATACACACTACCTAATTCACCCCTCCACTTT.

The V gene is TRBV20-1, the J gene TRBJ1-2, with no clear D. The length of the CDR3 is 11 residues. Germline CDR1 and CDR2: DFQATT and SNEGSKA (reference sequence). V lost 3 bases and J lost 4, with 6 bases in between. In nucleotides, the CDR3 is TGCAGTGCTAGGAGCACCTATGGCTACACCTTC. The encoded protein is CSARSTYGYTF.

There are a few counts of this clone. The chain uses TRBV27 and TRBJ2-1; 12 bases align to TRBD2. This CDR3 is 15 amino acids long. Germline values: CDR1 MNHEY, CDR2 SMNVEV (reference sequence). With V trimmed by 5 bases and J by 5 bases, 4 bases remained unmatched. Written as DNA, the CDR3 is TGTGCCAGCAGTCGACTAGCGGGAGTGGACAATGAGCAGTTCTTC. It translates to CASSRLAGVDNEQFF.

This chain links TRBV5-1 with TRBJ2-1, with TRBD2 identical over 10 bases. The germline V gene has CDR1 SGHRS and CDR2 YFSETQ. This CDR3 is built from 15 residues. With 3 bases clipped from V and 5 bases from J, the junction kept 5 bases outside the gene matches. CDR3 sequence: CASSSTSGTDNEQFF. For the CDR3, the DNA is TGCGCCAGCAGCTCTACTAGCGGGACCGACAATGAGCAGTTCTTC.

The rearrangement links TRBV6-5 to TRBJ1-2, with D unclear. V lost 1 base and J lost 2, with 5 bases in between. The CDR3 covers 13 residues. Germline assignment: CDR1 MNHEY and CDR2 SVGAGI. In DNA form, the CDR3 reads TGTGCCAGCAGTTACTACGCGAACTATGGCTACACCTTC. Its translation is CASSYYANYGYTF.

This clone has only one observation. The CDR3 here is CSVWGGNTIYF. The DNA of the CDR3 is TGCAGTGTGTGGGGCGGAAACACCATATATTTT. V gene TRBV20-1 combines with J gene TRBJ1-3, with a tentative D call TRBD1 (5 bases). The CDR3 has 11 residues. Deletions cut 7 bases from V and 4 bases from J, with 8 bases between. The germline gives CDR1 DFQATT, CDR2 SNEGSKA (reference sequence).

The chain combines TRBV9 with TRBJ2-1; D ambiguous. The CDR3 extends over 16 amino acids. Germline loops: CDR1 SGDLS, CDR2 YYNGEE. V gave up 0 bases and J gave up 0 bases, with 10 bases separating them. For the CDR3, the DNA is TGTGCCAGCAGCGTAGCCCCGTCCAGCTCCTACAATGAGCAGTTCTTC. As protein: CASSVAPSSSYNEQFF.

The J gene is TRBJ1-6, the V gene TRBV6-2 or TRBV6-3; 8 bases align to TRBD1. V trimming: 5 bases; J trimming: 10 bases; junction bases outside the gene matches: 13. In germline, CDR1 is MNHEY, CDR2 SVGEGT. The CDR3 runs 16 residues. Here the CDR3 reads CASSGSRQGYRSPLHF. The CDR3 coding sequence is TGTGCCAGCAGTGGGAGCCGACAGGGGTATCGATCACCCCTCCACTTT.

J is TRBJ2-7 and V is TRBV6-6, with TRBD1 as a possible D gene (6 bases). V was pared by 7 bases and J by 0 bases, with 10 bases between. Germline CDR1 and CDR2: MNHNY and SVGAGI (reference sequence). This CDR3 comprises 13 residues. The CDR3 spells CASTPDSSYEQYF. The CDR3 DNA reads TGTGCCAGCACCCCGGACAGCTCCTACGAGCAGTACTTC.

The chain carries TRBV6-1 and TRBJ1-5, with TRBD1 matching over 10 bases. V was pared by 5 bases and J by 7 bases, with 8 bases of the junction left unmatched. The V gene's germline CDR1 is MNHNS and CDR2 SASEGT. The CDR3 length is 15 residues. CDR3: CASSPGTGVIQPQHF. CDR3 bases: TGTGCCAGCAGTCCCGGGACAGGGGTGATCCAGCCCCAGCATTTT.

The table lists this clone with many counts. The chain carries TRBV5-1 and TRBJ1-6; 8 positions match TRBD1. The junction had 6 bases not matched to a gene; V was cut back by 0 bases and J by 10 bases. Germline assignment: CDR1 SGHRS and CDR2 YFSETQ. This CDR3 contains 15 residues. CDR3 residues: CASSLAGTGLSPLHF. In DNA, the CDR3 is TGCGCCAGCAGCTTGGCCGGGACAGGCCTCTCACCCCTCCACTTT.

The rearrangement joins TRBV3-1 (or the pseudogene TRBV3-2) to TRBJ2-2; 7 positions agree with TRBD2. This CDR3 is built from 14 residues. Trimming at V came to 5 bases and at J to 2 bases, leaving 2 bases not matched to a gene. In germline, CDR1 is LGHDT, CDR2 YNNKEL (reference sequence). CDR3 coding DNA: TGTGCCAGCAGCGAGGGACTAAACACCGGGGAGCTGTTTTTT. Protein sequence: CASSEGLNTGELFF.

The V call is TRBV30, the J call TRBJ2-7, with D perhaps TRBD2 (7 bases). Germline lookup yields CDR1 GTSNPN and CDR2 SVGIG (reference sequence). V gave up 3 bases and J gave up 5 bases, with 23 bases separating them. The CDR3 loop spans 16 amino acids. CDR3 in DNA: TGTGCCTGGAGAGGGGGGGCGCGGGACCGCGGCAACGAGCAGTACTTC. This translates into CAWRGGARDRGNEQYF.

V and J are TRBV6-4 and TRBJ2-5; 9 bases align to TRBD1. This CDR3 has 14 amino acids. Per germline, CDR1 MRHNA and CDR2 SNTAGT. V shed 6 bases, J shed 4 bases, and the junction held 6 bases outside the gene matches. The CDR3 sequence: CASSSTGGGETQYF. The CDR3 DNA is TGTGCCAGCAGCTCGACAGGGGGAGGAGAGACCCAGTACTTC.

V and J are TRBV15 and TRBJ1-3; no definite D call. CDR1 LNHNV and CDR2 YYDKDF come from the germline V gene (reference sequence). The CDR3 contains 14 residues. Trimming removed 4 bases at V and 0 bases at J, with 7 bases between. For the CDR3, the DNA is TGTGCCACCAGCATCCAGATCTCTGGAAACACCATATATTTT. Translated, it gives CATSIQISGNTIYF.

The CDR3, as DNA: TGTGCCAGCAGCCAGGGACAGACCTACGAGCAGTACTTC. It yields the protein CASSQGQTYEQYF. The rearrangement joins TRBV12-3 or TRBV12-4 to TRBJ2-7; 7 nucleotides agree with TRBD1. J was trimmed by 2 bases and V by 6 bases; bases with no gene match: 4. The CDR3 totals 13 residues.

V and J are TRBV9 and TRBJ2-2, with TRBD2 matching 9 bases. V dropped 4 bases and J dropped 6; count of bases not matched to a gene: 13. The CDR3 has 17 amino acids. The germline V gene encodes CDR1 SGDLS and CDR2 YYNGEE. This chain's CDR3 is CASSPRGREGPAGELFF. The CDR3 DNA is TGTGCCAGCAGCCCAAGGGGGCGGGAGGGCCCGGCCGGGGAGCTGTTTTTT.

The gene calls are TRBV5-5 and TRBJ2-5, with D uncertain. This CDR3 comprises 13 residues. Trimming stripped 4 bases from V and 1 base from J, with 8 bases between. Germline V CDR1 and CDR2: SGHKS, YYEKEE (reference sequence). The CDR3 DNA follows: TGTGCCAGCAGCCCTAGGTCCCAAGAGACCCAGTACTTC. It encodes CASSPRSQETQYF.